This T cell receptor beta chain originates from a study of blood T cells in healthy people across ages. The germline gives CDR1 MNHEY, CDR2 SVGAGI. There are 12 residues in the CDR3. V lost 4 bases, J lost 9 bases, and 10 bases lay in between. Drawn from each donor were roughly 10 milliliters of peripheral blood. A second roughly 7 to 12 cycle PCR used barcoded and J-beta primers. TCRdb re-called the 5' RACE reads through MiXCR, storing one row per CDR3 protein. The sample carries some 1,500,000 distinct CDR3 sequences, under 55% recorded once. This rearrangement joins TRBV6-5 to TRBJ1-5; D uncertain. Sequenced: blood. This TCR derives from a woman aged 18-30 years in good health. CDR3 residues: CASSSPPGPQHF. In DNA, the CDR3 is TGTGCCAGCAGTTCCCCCCCAGGGCCCCAGCATTTT.